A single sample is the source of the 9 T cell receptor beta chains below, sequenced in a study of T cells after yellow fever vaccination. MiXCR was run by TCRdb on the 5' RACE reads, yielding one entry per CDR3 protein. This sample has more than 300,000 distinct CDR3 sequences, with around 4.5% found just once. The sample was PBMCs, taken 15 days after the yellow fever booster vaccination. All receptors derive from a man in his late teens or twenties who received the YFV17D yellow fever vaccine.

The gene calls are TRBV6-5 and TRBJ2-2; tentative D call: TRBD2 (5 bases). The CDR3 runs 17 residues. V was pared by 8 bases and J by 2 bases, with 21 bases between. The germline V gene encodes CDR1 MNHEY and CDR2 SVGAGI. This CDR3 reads CASAPRPDFFNTGELFF. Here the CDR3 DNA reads TGTGCCAGCGCACCCCGCCCGGACTTCTTTAACACCGGGGAGCTGTTTTTT.

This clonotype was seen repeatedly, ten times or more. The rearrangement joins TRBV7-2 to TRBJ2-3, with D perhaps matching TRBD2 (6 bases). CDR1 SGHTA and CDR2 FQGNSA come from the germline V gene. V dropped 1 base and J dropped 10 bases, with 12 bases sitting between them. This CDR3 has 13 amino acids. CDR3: CASSLDVREAQYF. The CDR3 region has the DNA TGTGCCAGCAGCTTAGATGTCAGGGAGGCGCAGTATTTT. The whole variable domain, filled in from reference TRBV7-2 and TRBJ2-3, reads GAGVSQSPSNKVTEKGKDVELRCDPISGHTALYWYRQSLGQGLEFLIYFQGNSAPDKSGLPSDRFSAERTGGSVSTLTIQRTQQEDSAVYLCASSLDVREAQYFGPGTRLTVL.

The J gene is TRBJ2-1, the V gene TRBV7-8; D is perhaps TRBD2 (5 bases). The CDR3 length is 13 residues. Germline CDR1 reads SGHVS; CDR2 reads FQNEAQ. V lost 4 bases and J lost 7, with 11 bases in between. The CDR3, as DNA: TGTGCCAGCAGCTCCTCGGGGTGGAATGAGCAGTTCTTC. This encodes CASSSSGWNEQFF.

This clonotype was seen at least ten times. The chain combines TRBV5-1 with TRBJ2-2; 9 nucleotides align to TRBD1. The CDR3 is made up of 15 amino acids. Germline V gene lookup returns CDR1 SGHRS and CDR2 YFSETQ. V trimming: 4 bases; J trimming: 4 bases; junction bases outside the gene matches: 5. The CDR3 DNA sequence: TGCGCCAGCAGCCCGGACAGGGGCGGCACCGGGGAGCTGTTTTTT. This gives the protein CASSPDRGGTGELFF.

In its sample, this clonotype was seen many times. The CDR3 reads CASGYGTVAEQFF. CDR3 nucleotides: TGTGCCAGCGGGTATGGGACCGTAGCTGAACAGTTCTTC. J is TRBJ2-1 and V is TRBV6-2 or TRBV6-3, with D perhaps given as TRBD1 or TRBD2 (5 bases each). The CDR3 runs 13 residues. V was pared by 8 bases and J by 13 bases, with 21 bases between. Germline CDR1 and CDR2: MNHEY and SVGEGT.

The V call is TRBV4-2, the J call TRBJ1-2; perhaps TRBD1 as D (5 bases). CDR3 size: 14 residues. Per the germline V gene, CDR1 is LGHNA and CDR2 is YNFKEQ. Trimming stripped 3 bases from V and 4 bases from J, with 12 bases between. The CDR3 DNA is TGTGCCAGCAGCCAGGAGGACCAGGGCTATGGCTACACCTTC. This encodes CASSQEDQGYGYTF.

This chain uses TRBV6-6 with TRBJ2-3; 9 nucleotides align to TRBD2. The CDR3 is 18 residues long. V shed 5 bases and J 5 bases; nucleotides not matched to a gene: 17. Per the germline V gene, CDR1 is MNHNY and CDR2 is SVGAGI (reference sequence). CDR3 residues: CASSLPPSAGGGGDTQYF. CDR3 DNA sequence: TGTGCCAGCAGTCTGCCGCCTTCAGCGGGGGGTGGTGGAGATACGCAGTATTTT.

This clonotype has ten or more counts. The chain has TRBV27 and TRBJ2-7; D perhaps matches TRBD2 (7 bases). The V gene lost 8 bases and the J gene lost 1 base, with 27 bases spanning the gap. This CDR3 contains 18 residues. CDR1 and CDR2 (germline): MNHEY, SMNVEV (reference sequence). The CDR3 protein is CASGRPPKQGGTSYEQYV. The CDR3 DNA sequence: TGTGCCAGCGGACGACCACCTAAACAGGGAGGGACTTCCTACGAGCAGTACGTC.

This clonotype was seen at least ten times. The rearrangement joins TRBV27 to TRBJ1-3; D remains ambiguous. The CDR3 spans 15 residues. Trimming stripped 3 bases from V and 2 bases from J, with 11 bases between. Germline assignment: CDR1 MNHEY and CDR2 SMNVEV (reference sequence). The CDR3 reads CASSFSGNPGNTIYF. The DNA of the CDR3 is TGTGCCAGCAGTTTTTCGGGGAACCCTGGAAACACCATATATTTT.